Following are 29 T cell receptor beta chains from one sample sequenced in a study of spatial heterogeneity in lung cancer. One entry per CDR3 protein results from TCRdb running MiXCR on the 5' RACE reads. The sample includes over 50,000 distinct CDR3 sequences, roughly 6.6% of them seen just once. Described time point: sample taken at primary tumor resection. Specimen: PBMCs, collected at surgery. The receptors come from a female donor with early-stage non-small cell lung cancer.

The table lists this clonotype with a few counts. The rearrangement uses TRBV28 and TRBJ2-5; TRBD2 aligns across 12 bases. The germline V gene has CDR1 MDHEN and CDR2 SYDVKM. The CDR3 is made up of 17 amino acids. The J segment lost 5 bases and the V segment lost 6 bases, leaving 13 bases of the junction unmatched. DNA for the CDR3: TGTGCCAGCAGACCCAATCTAGCGGGAGGGTCAGGGGAGACCCAGTACTTC. This encodes CASRPNLAGGSGETQYF.

This clonotype was observed many times. The CDR3 spells CASSQQQGGQETQYF. The CDR3 DNA follows: TGTGCCAGCAGCCAACAACAGGGAGGTCAAGAGACCCAGTACTTC. V is TRBV4-2 and J is TRBJ2-5; D possibly matches TRBD1 or TRBD2 (6 bases each). V was pared by 2 bases and J by 2 bases, with 12 bases between. CDR3 length: 15 residues. Germline V gene sequence: CDR1 LGHNA, CDR2 YNFKEQ.

This clonotype came up a few times. This chain uses TRBV11-2 with TRBJ2-2; D call uncertain. This CDR3 contains 14 residues. Germline CDR1 SGHAT, CDR2 FQNNGV. V gave up 2 bases and J gave up 7 bases, with 11 bases separating them. The CDR3 loop reads CASSLTRHIGELFF. CDR3 in DNA: TGTGCCAGCAGCTTAACGCGGCATATCGGGGAGCTGTTTTTT.

The sample holds many counts of this clonotype. This chain links TRBV5-1 with TRBJ1-1; unclear D gene. This CDR3 is built from 14 residues. CDR1 SGHRS and CDR2 YFSETQ come from the germline V gene. V was trimmed by 0 bases and J by 1 base, leaving 7 bases between them. In DNA, the CDR3 is TGCGCCAGCAGCTTGGGTCCAGAGAACACTGAAGCTTTCTTT. Protein: CASSLGPENTEAFF.

This clonotype was counted a few times. CDR3 sequence reads: CASSLGTGESSDTQYF. The DNA of the CDR3 is TGCGCCAGCAGCCTGGGGACAGGGGAGTCCTCAGATACGCAGTATTTT. V is TRBV5-1 and J is TRBJ2-3; 10 bases fit TRBD1. CDR1 and CDR2 from the germline V gene are SGHRS and YFSETQ. The CDR3 has 16 residues. With 4 bases clipped from V and 4 bases from J, the junction kept 9 bases outside the gene matches. The entire variable domain, with the rest obtained from reference TRBV5-1 and TRBJ2-3, is as follows: KAGVTQTPRYLIKTRGQQVTLSCSPISGHRSVSWYQQTPGQGLQFLFEYFSETQRNKGNFPGRFSGRQFSNSRSEMNVSTLELGDSALYLCASSLGTGESSDTQYFGPGTRLTVL.

This clonotype appeared many times. The chain recombines TRBV3-1 with TRBJ1-3, with a weak D call TRBD1 (6 bases). Germline V gene sequence: CDR1 LGHDT, CDR2 YNNKEL (reference sequence). Trimming left V 4 bases short and J 0 bases short, with 13 bases between. This CDR3 contains 16 residues. In DNA form, the CDR3 reads TGTGCCAGCAGCCGCACGCAGGGGCTCTCTGGAAACACCATATATTTT. This codes for CASSRTQGLSGNTIYF. The variable domain in full, completed from reference TRBV3-1 and TRBJ1-3, reads DTAVSQTPKYLVTQMGNDKSIKCEQNLGHDTMYWYKQDSKKFLKIMFSYNNKELIINETVPNRFSPKSPDKAHLNLHINSLELGDSAVYFCASSRTQGLSGNTIYFGEGSWLTVV.

The chain links TRBV20-1 to TRBJ2-3; TRBD2 matches 7 bases. This CDR3 has 13 residues. Germline CDR1 reads DFQATT; CDR2 reads SNEGSKA (reference sequence). J gave up 7 bases and V 3 bases, and 7 bases lay outside the gene matches. CDR3 sequence reads: CSASPEGGNTQYF. CDR3 DNA sequence: TGCAGTGCTAGCCCAGAGGGAGGGAATACGCAGTATTTT.

In its sample, this clonotype was seen a few times. The rearrangement links TRBV24-1 to TRBJ1-2; no clear D gene. The CDR3 runs 12 residues. Germline CDR1 and CDR2: KGHDR and SFDVKD. V was trimmed by 3 bases and J by 8 bases, leaving 9 bases between them. The CDR3 DNA is TGTGCCACCAGTGATCCGGACGACGGCTACACCTTC. Its translation is CATSDPDDGYTF.

At least ten counts were recorded for this clonotype. The chain is built from TRBV2 and TRBJ1-2; perhaps TRBD1 as D (6 bases). With 3 bases removed from V and 8 bases from J, the gap between germline ends came to 10 bases. Germline V gene data show CDR1 as SNHLY and CDR2 as FYNNEI. The CDR3 spans 12 residues. The CDR3 region is CASSEGARGYTF. For the CDR3, the DNA is TGTGCCAGCAGTGAGGGGGCACGGGGCTACACCTTC.

The sample holds a few counts of this clonotype. The CDR3 nucleotides read TGTGCCAGCAGCCGAACTAGCGGGAGAATCGATGAGCAGTTCTTC. Its translation is CASSRTSGRIDEQFF. The gene calls are TRBV6-1 and TRBJ2-1; TRBD2 agrees at 11 bases. With V trimmed by 6 bases and J by 8 bases, 9 bases remained unmatched. The V gene's germline CDR1 is MNHNS and CDR2 SASEGT. The CDR3 runs to 15 residues.

This sequence joins TRBV3-1 and TRBJ1-1, with TRBD1 identical over 8 bases. The CDR3 length is 13 residues. Germline lookup yields CDR1 LGHDT and CDR2 YNNKEL (reference sequence). The CDR3 loop is CVSSDREGTEAFF. The CDR3 bases are TGTGTCAGTTCGGACAGGGAGGGCACTGAAGCTTTCTTT.

The V and J genes are TRBV12-3 or TRBV12-4 and TRBJ2-5; 9 positions agree with TRBD1. With 6 bases clipped from V and 2 bases from J, the junction kept 4 bases outside the gene matches. The CDR3 covers 14 residues. The CDR3 reads CASSLGQGQETQYF. CDR3 nucleotide sequence: TGTGCCAGCAGCCTTGGACAGGGGCAAGAGACCCAGTACTTC.

In this sample, this clonotype turned up a few times. The chain recombines TRBV29-1 with TRBJ1-1; 9 bases line up with TRBD1. V lost 4 bases and J lost 4; bases outside the gene matches: 7. The length of the CDR3 is 14 residues. The germline V gene encodes CDR1 SQVTM and CDR2 ANQGSEA. The CDR3 sequence: CSVVIQGAPTEAFF. Written as DNA, the CDR3 is TGCAGCGTTGTTATACAGGGGGCGCCCACTGAAGCTTTCTTT.

This clonotype was seen repeatedly, ten times or more. The rearrangement joins TRBV4-1 to TRBJ2-2; no clear D gene. Trimming took 0 bases from V and 4 from J, leaving 18 bases between them. The length of the CDR3 is 18 residues. Germline CDR1 is MGHRA and CDR2 is YSYEKL. The CDR3, as DNA: TGCGCCAGCAGCCAAGAGGACCCGAACCTGAAGGGCACCGGGGAGCTGTTTTTT. Translation: CASSQEDPNLKGTGELFF.

This clonotype has at least ten counts. This chain uses TRBV30 with TRBJ2-3, with 9 bases identical to TRBD2. Trimming took 4 bases from V and 1 from J; bases not matched to a gene: 3. CDR3 size: 14 residues. Germline CDR1 and CDR2: GTSNPN and SVGIG (reference sequence). The CDR3 protein is CAWTTSGGTDTQYF. The CDR3 coding sequence is TGTGCCTGGACGACTAGCGGAGGCACAGATACGCAGTATTTT.

This clonotype was seen many times. The chain carries TRBV11-2 and TRBJ2-3; D possibly corresponds to TRBD2 (6 bases). This CDR3 is built from 16 residues. CDR1 is SGHAT and CDR2 is FQNNGV in the germline V gene. The V end was cut by 1 base, the J end by 6 bases, with 17 bases between. The CDR3 sequence is CASSLGRGMGKDTQYF. For the CDR3, the DNA is TGTGCCAGCAGCTTAGGACGGGGGATGGGGAAGGATACGCAGTATTTT.

This clonotype was seen a few times. The CDR3 loop is CASSPFRRSSTDTQYF. DNA of the CDR3: TGCGCCAGCAGCCCATTCCGACGGTCTAGCACAGATACGCAGTATTTT. V usage is TRBV5-1 and J usage is TRBJ2-3; D is undetermined. Per germline, CDR1 SGHRS and CDR2 YFSETQ. CDR3 length: 16 residues. Deletions cut 4 bases from V and 0 bases from J, with 15 bases between.

This clonotype came up a few times. The gene calls are TRBV28 and TRBJ1-2, with D possibly being TRBD1 (6 bases). CDR1 and CDR2 from the germline V gene are MDHEN and SYDVKM. This CDR3 has 12 residues. The CDR3 is CASGRGLDGYTF. DNA for the CDR3: TGTGCATCTGGACGGGGGCTGGATGGCTACACCTTC.

Only a few counts were recorded for this clonotype. The chain combines TRBV3-1 with TRBJ1-2, with D possibly matching TRBD1 (5 bases). V was trimmed by 4 bases and J by 7 bases, leaving 19 bases between them. There are 15 residues in the CDR3. Per germline, CDR1 LGHDT and CDR2 YNNKEL (reference sequence). The CDR3 DNA is TGTGCCAGCAGCCCTGGGCTTCGGGCAGGGTTTGGCTACACCTTC. It yields the protein CASSPGLRAGFGYTF.

V usage is TRBV20-1 and J usage is TRBJ2-1; 9 bases map to TRBD2. CDR3 size: 11 residues. J gave up 14 bases and V 4 bases, and 6 bases lay outside the gene matches. Per the germline V gene, CDR1 is DFQATT and CDR2 is SNEGSKA (reference sequence). In DNA form, the CDR3 reads TGCAGTGCTACTAGGACTAGCGAAGAGTTCTTC. Its protein product is CSATRTSEEFF.

The rearrangement uses TRBV2 and TRBJ2-5, with TRBD2 matching over 8 bases. CDR1 is SNHLY and CDR2 is FYNNEI in the germline V gene. V shed 6 bases and J 1 base; nucleotides not matched to a gene: 16. The CDR3 consists of 18 residues. CDR3 region: CASSIINIAGNPQETQYF. In nucleotides, the CDR3 is TGTGCCAGCAGCATTATAAATATAGCGGGGAACCCCCAAGAGACCCAGTACTTC.

This clonotype has only a few counts. V gene TRBV3-1 combines with J gene TRBJ2-7, with D uncertain. The germline V gene has CDR1 LGHDT and CDR2 YNNKEL (reference sequence). V lost 0 bases and J lost 3, with 6 bases in between. This CDR3 is built from 13 residues. Here the CDR3 reads CASSQDWFYEQYF. The DNA for the CDR3 is TGTGCCAGCAGCCAAGACTGGTTCTACGAGCAGTACTTC.

This clonotype was counted many times. V usage is TRBV7-2 and J usage is TRBJ1-1; tentative D call: TRBD1 (5 bases). Between the trimmed V and J ends, which lost 5 bases and 0 bases, there was a span of 10 bases. The germline CDR1 and CDR2 sequences are SGHTA and FQGNSA. The CDR3 loop spans 14 amino acids. DNA of the CDR3: TGTGCCAGCAGCACCCGACAGCTGAACACTGAAGCTTTCTTT. It specifies CASSTRQLNTEAFF.

This clonotype has a count of ten or more. The chain recombines TRBV7-9 with TRBJ2-3, with 8 bases matching TRBD1. CDR3 size: 18 residues. J lost 4 bases, V lost 5 bases, and 17 bases had no gene match. In germline, CDR1 is SEHNR, CDR2 FQNEAQ (reference sequence). CDR3 in amino acids: CASSPKILQGVFSDTQYF. The CDR3 DNA is TGTGCCAGCAGCCCGAAAATCCTACAGGGGGTGTTTTCAGATACGCAGTATTTT.

This clonotype has just a few counts. The V and J genes are TRBV20-1 and TRBJ2-3, with D unresolved. Between the trimmed V and J ends, which lost 3 bases and 1 base, there was a span of 5 bases. The CDR3 is 12 residues long. CDR1 and CDR2 (germline): DFQATT, SNEGSKA (reference sequence). The CDR3: CSASRGTDTQYF. The CDR3 DNA follows: TGCAGTGCTAGTCGTGGCACAGATACGCAGTATTTT.

In its sample, this clonotype was seen many times. V usage is TRBV5-1 and J usage is TRBJ1-5; 10 nucleotides match TRBD1. CDR1 is SGHRS and CDR2 is YFSETQ in the germline V gene. The V and J ends lost 4 bases and 4 bases, in that order; junction bases with no gene match: 2. The CDR3 extends over 14 amino acids. CDR3 bases: TGCGCCAGCAGCGGGGGACAGGGGAATCAGCCCCAGCATTTT. Encoded protein: CASSGGQGNQPQHF.

This clonotype was seen repeatedly, ten times or more. The chain links TRBV5-1 to TRBJ1-1; D ambiguous. Germline V CDR1 and CDR2: SGHRS, YFSETQ. This CDR3 contains 15 residues. Trimming removed 0 bases from V and 0 bases from J, with 9 bases in between. The CDR3 DNA is TGCGCCAGCAGCTTGGTCTGGGATCTGAACACTGAAGCTTTCTTT. Encoded protein: CASSLVWDLNTEAFF.

Worth noting for this clonotype: Possible read error: a much larger clone is one base away. Likely a read error: the CDR3 ends without its conserved phenylalanine or tryptophan. This chain uses TRBV3-1 with TRBJ1-1, with 7 nucleotides matching TRBD1. Germline CDR1 reads LGHDT; CDR2 reads YNNKEL (reference sequence). This CDR3 has 14 amino acids. J was trimmed by 5 bases and V by 3 bases; bases with no gene match: 6. This CDR3 reads CASSQEGAKTEAFL. DNA of the CDR3: TGTGCCAGCAGCCAGGAGGGGGCGAAGACTGAAGCTTTCCTT.

In its sample, this clonotype was seen many times. The V call is TRBV10-3, the J call TRBJ1-1; the match to TRBD1 covers 9 bases. J lost 6 bases, V lost 9 bases, and 5 bases had no gene match. The germline gives CDR1 ENHRY, CDR2 SYGVKD. The CDR3 extends over 12 amino acids. CDR3 in DNA: TGTGCCATTGGGACAGGGACGCCTGAAGCTTTCTTT. Its protein is CAIGTGTPEAFF.